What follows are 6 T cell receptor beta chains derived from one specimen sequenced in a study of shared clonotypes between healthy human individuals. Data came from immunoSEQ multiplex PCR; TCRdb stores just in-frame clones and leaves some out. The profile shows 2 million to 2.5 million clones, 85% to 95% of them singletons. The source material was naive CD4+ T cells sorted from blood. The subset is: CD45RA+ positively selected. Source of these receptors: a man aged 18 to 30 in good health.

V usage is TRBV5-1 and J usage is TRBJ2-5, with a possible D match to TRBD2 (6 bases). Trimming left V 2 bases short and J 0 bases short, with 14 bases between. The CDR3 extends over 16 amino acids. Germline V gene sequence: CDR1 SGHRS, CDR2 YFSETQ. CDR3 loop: CASSFTKGTYQETQYF. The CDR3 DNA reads TGCGCCAGCAGCTTTACCAAGGGGACTTACCAAGAGACCCAGTACTTC. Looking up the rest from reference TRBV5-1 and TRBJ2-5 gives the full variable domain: KAGVTQTPRYLIKTRGQQVTLSCSPISGHRSVSWYQQTPGQGLQFLFEYFSETQRNKGNFPGRFSGRQFSNSRSEMNVSTLELGDSALYLCASSFTKGTYQETQYFGPGTRLLVL.

In DNA form, the CDR3 reads TGTGCCATCAGTGAGTCGAACAGGGGACAGGGCCTCTACGAGCAGTACTTC. Translated: CAISESNRGQGLYEQYF. The V call is TRBV10-3, the J call TRBJ2-7; 9 bases align to TRBD1. The CDR3 length is 17 residues. The germline V gene encodes CDR1 ENHRY and CDR2 SYGVKD. The V and J ends lost 0 bases and 3 bases, in that order; junction bases with no gene match: 9.

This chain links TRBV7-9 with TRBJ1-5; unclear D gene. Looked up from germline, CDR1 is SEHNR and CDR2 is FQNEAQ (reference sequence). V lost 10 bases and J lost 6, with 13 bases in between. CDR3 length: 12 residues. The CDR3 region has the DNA TGTGCCACCGAGACCGTAGGTCAGCCCCAGCATTTT. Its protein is CATETVGQPQHF. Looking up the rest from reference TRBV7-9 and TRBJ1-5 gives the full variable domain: DTGVSQNPRHKITKRGQNVTFRCDPISEHNRLYWYRQTLGQGPEFLTYFQNEAQLEKSRLLSDRFSAERPKGSFSTLEIQRTEQGDSAMYLCATETVGQPQHFGDGTRLSIL.

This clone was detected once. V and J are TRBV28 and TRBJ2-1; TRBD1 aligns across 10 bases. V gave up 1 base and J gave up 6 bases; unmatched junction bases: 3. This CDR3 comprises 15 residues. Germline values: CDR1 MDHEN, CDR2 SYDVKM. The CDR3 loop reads CASSLSTGGLNEQFF. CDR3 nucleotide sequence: TGTGCCAGCAGTTTATCGACAGGGGGCCTCAATGAGCAGTTCTTC.

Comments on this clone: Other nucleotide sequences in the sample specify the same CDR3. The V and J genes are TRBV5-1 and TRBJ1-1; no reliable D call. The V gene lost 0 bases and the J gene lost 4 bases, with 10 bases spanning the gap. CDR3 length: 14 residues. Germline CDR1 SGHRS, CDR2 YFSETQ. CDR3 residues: CASSLEGAGTEAFF. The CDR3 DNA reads TGCGCCAGCAGCTTGGAGGGCGCAGGCACTGAAGCTTTCTTT.

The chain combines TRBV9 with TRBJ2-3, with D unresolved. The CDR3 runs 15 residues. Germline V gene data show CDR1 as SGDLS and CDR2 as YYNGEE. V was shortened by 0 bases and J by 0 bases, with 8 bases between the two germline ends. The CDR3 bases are TGTGCCAGCAGCGTAGATCAGCGTAGCACAGATACGCAGTATTTT. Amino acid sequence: CASSVDQRSTDTQYF.